Listed below are T cell receptor beta chains from one sample, sequenced in a study of blood T cell repertoires in COVID-19. TCRdb keeps only in-frame clones here, not all; method: immunoSEQ multiplex PCR. The sample gives hundreds of thousands of clones, about nine tenths of which show up once; roughly 5.7% is in the top ten. Sequencing used peripheral blood. The source of these receptors is a man older than 75 with acute or convalescent COVID-19. Both conserved end residues are part of each CDR3. A D gene is named only where the DNA matches it firmly. A clone size is listed for some rows: how often the clone was seen (once, few, many), or a class if it is expanded.

cdr3_length	d_call	v_call	clone_size	j_call	cdr3_nt	cdr3_aa
15	TRBD1	TRBV27	.	TRBJ2-7	TGTGCCAGCAGACCGGGACAGGGGGCAAACTACGAGCAGTACTTC	CASRPGQGANYEQYF
14	TRBD1	TRBV15	.	TRBJ2-7	TGTGCCACCAGCTGGGGGACAGGGGTCTACGAGCAGTACTTC	CATSWGTGVYEQYF
12	.	TRBV6-5	few	TRBJ2-5	TGTGCCAGCAGTTACAGGGGGGGGACCCAGTACTTC	CASSYRGGTQYF
14	TRBD1	TRBV6-6	.	TRBJ2-7	TGTGCCAGCAGCCTGACAGGGGCGGGCTACGAGCAGTACTTC	CASSLTGAGYEQYF
15	TRBD2	TRBV10-3	.	TRBJ2-7	TGTGCCATCAGTGAACTCAGCGGGAGTGCCTACGAGCAGTACTTC	CAISELSGSAYEQYF
13	.	TRBV2	.	TRBJ2-3	TGTGCCAGCAGTGAACCGTTCACAGATACGCAGTATTTT	CASSEPFTDTQYF
14	.	TRBV6-5	.	TRBJ2-5	TGTGCCACCCGGGACATCTCGTATCAAGAGACCCAGTACTTC	CATRDISYQETQYF
14	.	TRBV28	.	TRBJ1-1	TGTGCCAGCAGCTTCACCAGGGGCAGCACTGAAGCTTTCTTT	CASSFTRGSTEAFF
15	.	TRBV24-1	.	TRBJ2-1	TGTGCCACCCAAGAGCGGTGGAGCTCCTACAATGAGCAGTTCTTC	CATQERWSSYNEQFF
16	TRBD1	TRBV27	.	TRBJ1-5	TGTGCCAGCAGCCCCAGCGGACAGGCCTACAATCAGCCCCAGCATTTT	CASSPSGQAYNQPQHF
13	.	TRBV12-3/TRBV12-4	.	TRBJ2-4	TGTGCCAGCACTTCCCTAGCCAAAAACATTCAGTACTTC	CASTSLAKNIQYF
15	TRBD1	TRBV5-6	.	TRBJ2-3	TGTGCCAGCAGCATGGACAGGGGGAGCACAGATACGCAGTATTTT	CASSMDRGSTDTQYF
15	TRBD1	TRBV6-5	.	TRBJ1-5	TGTGCCAGCAGACACACAGGGGTTAGCAATCAGCCCCAGCATTTT	CASRHTGVSNQPQHF
13	.	TRBV7-3	.	TRBJ1-1	TGTGCCAGCAGCTTGAGGCTGAACACTGAAGCTTTCTTT	CASSLRLNTEAFF
17	TRBD2	TRBV15	.	TRBJ2-3	TGTGCCACCAGCAGAGATTGGGCTAGCGGGATGGCAGATACGCAGTATTTT	CATSRDWASGMADTQYF
15	.	TRBV3-1/TRBV3-2	.	TRBJ2-2	TGTGCCAGCAGCCAAGTCGCCCGGAGGAGCGGGGAGCTGTTTTTT	CASSQVARRSGELFF
14	.	TRBV2	.	TRBJ2-3	TGTGCCAGCAGTGATTGGGCGCTCCCAGATACGCAGTATTTT	CASSDWALPDTQYF
13	TRBD1	TRBV28	.	TRBJ1-2	TGTGCCAGCAGCCTATGGACAGGGAGTGGCTACACCTTC	CASSLWTGSGYTF
14	.	TRBV11-2	.	TRBJ2-2	TGTGCCAGCAGCTCACAGGGCAACACCGGGGAGCTGTTTTTT	CASSSQGNTGELFF
13	.	TRBV19	.	TRBJ1-2	TGTGCCAGTAGTCCCAGGGTTTCCTATGGCTACACCTTC	CASSPRVSYGYTF
15	TRBD2	TRBV19	once	TRBJ2-7	TGTGCCAGTAGTAGACGGACTAGCGGGAGCGATGAGCAGTACTTC	CASSRRTSGSDEQYF
15	TRBD1	TRBV11-2	.	TRBJ1-5	TGTGCCAGCAGCCTAACAGGGGTGAGGGATCAGCCCCAGCATTTT	CASSLTGVRDQPQHF
14	.	TRBV28	.	TRBJ1-1	TGTGCCAGCAGTTTTCGGGGGGGAACCACTGAAGCTTTCTTT	CASSFRGGTTEAFF
14	TRBD2	TRBV30	few	TRBJ2-2	TGTGCCTGGGGGGACTATCAGAACACCGGGGAGCTGTTTTTT	CAWGDYQNTGELFF
14	.	TRBV5-6	.	TRBJ2-1	TGTGCCAGCAGCTTGGGGTACAGGGATACTGAGCAGTTCTTC	CASSLGYRDTEQFF
15	.	TRBV12-5	.	TRBJ1-2	TGTGCTAGTGGTTTGGGAGATACAGGAGGGGATCGCTACACCTTC	CASGLGDTGGDRYTF
15	TRBD1	TRBV19	.	TRBJ1-2	TGTGCCAGTAGTGCCGGACAGGGGGGGAGCTATGGCTACACCTTC	CASSAGQGGSYGYTF
13	.	TRBV19	.	TRBJ1-5	TGTGCCAGTAGGCTCCTAGGAAATCAGCCCCAGCATTTT	CASRLLGNQPQHF
18	.	TRBV21-1	.	TRBJ1-6	TGTGCCAGCAGCAAAGTAAGGGGGAAACGCTCCTATAATTCACCCCTCCACTTT	CASSKVRGKRSYNSPLHF
15	TRBD1	TRBV5-1	.	TRBJ2-2	TGCGCCAGCAGCCAAGCTACAGGGGTCACCGGGGAGCTGTTTTTT	CASSQATGVTGELFF
12	.	TRBV14	few	TRBJ2-5	TGTGCCAGCAGTCGGGCGGGGGAGACCCAGTACTTC	CASSRAGETQYF
15	.	TRBV11-2	.	TRBJ1-3	TGTGCCAGCAGCTCTACAGTGTTTTCTGGAAACACCATATATTTT	CASSSTVFSGNTIYF
13	TRBD1	TRBV19	few	TRBJ1-2	TGTGCCAGCACAGGGGACCCTAACTATGGCTACACCTTC	CASTGDPNYGYTF
15	.	TRBV2	.	TRBJ1-5	TGTGCCAGCAGTCCCGAAAGGGGAGGTAATCAGCCCCAGCATTTT	CASSPERGGNQPQHF
19	TRBD2	TRBV5-1	.	TRBJ2-3	TGCGCCAGCAGCTTGACCGGGACTAGCGGGAGGATTAGCACAGATACGCAGTATTTT	CASSLTGTSGRISTDTQYF
13	TRBD1	TRBV6-5	.	TRBJ1-2	TGTGCCAGCTCTGGACAGGGAGACTATGGCTACACCTTC	CASSGQGDYGYTF
12	.	TRBV7-9	.	TRBJ1-1	TGTGCCAGCCTCGGGGTCGGCACTGAAGCTTTCTTT	CASLGVGTEAFF
15	.	TRBV2	few	TRBJ2-1	TGTGCCAGCAGTGTGGGTCCCCAGATGGGCGATGAGCAGTTCTTC	CASSVGPQMGDEQFF
13	.	TRBV18	.	TRBJ1-2	TGTGCCAGCTCACCGCAGGGCCTCTATGGCTACACCTTC	CASSPQGLYGYTF
15	.	TRBV28	.	TRBJ2-7	TGTGCCAGCAGTGCCCGACTCTTACTCTCCTACGAGCAGTACTTC	CASSARLLLSYEQYF
13	.	TRBV6-5	.	TRBJ2-2	TGTGCCAGCAGGACTGCGAACACCGGGGAGCTGTTTTTT	CASRTANTGELFF
15	TRBD1	TRBV19	.	TRBJ2-2	TGTGCCACGAAACAGGACAGGGTTCACACCGGGGAGCTGTTTTTT	CATKQDRVHTGELFF
13	TRBD1	TRBV24-1	.	TRBJ1-2	TGTGCCACCAGTGATTTGGCGGGACAGGGCTACACCTTC	CATSDLAGQGYTF
15	TRBD2	TRBV18	.	TRBJ2-7	TGTGCCAGCTCACCACCTGGCGCGGGAGTCTACGAGCAGTACTTC	CASSPPGAGVYEQYF
15	.	TRBV9	.	TRBJ1-5	TGTGCCAGCAGCGTACTGGGGGGGGTCGGTCAGCCCCAGCATTTT	CASSVLGGVGQPQHF
15	TRBD1	TRBV27	.	TRBJ2-4	TGTGCCAGCAGTTTCGACAGGGTGGACCAAAGCATTCAGTACTTC	CASSFDRVDQSIQYF
17	TRBD1	TRBV9	.	TRBJ1-2	TGTGCCAGCAGCGCCCGAACCGGGACAGGGACGCCCTATGGCTACACCTTC	CASSARTGTGTPYGYTF
16	TRBD1	TRBV23-1	.	TRBJ1-1	TGCGCCAGCAGTCAAGGCCGGGACAGGGTTAACACTGAAGCTTTCTTT	CASSQGRDRVNTEAFF
16	.	TRBV7-2	.	TRBJ2-3	TGTGCCAGCAGCCAAGGGGGGGGCGGAACTGGCGCTACGCAGTATTTT	CASSQGGGGTGATQYF
14	.	TRBV7-3	.	TRBJ1-6	TGTGCCAGCAGCAAGGGACTGATGAATTCACCCCTCCACTTT	CASSKGLMNSPLHF
16	.	TRBV19	.	TRBJ2-3	TGTGCCAGTAGTGAAATCTCCAGGGAAAGCACAGATACGCAGTATTTT	CASSEISRESTDTQYF
14	.	TRBV12-2	.	TRBJ1-2	TGTGCAAGTCGCAGGCGAGGGTCTAACTATGGCTACACCTTC	CASRRRGSNYGYTF
13	TRBD2	TRBV19	once	TRBJ2-1	TGTGCCAGTATCTCTAGCGGGAGGGGTGAGCAGTTCTTC	CASISSGRGEQFF
15	TRBD1	TRBV30	.	TRBJ2-5	TGTGCCTGGAGTGAGGGACAGATCCAGCAAGAGACCCAGTACTTC	CAWSEGQIQQETQYF
13	.	TRBV5-6	.	TRBJ2-7	TGTGCCAGCAGCTTGAACCAGATCTACGAGCAGTACTTC	CASSLNQIYEQYF
14	.	TRBV28	.	TRBJ2-5	TGTGCCAGCGGGCGGACGTTTGGGGCGGAGACCCAGTACTTC	CASGRTFGAETQYF
15	.	TRBV6-5	.	TRBJ1-4	TGTGCCAGCAAAAACGGGGGACCAACTAATGAAAAACTGTTTTTT	CASKNGGPTNEKLFF
13	.	TRBV27	.	TRBJ1-5	TGTGCCAGCAGTTTCGGGGGGAGGCAGCCCCAGCATTTT	CASSFGGRQPQHF
14	.	TRBV5-5	.	TRBJ2-2	TGTGCCAGCAGCTTGACGGAGGGCACCGGGGAGCTGTTTTTT	CASSLTEGTGELFF